The present entry profiles one TCR beta chain with its context. This sample is part of a study of blood T cell repertoires in COVID-19. Overall study: Nucleic acid was either cDNA or gDNA, and it came from T cells, B-cell-depleted T cells, or PBMCs.

Germline CDR1 is LNHDA and CDR2 is SQIVND (reference sequence). CDR3 length equals 14 residues. The germline V and J ends were trimmed by 3 bases and 1 base, with 6 bases remaining between them. In the original analysis: Amplification from reference gene primers served as the basis for estimated nucleated cell counts. Repertoires were generated with immunoSEQ multiplex PCR, while TCRdb's copy carries only in-frame clones and drops some. The D gene and trimming were derived from the DNA, and the V and J assignments and clone size from that table. The sample contains over 200,000 clones, about 87% of which appear only once.

The receptor comes from a woman in her 30s who had been exposed to COVID-19. The sample was PBMCs or T cells enriched from blood (not recorded which). The chain links TRBV19 to TRBJ1-4; D is perhaps TRBD1 (6 bases). CDR3 amino acids: CASSMTGTNEKLFF. CDR3 sequence (DNA): TGTGCCAGTAGTATGACAGGAACTAATGAAAAACTGTTTTTT.